The rows below give T cell receptor beta chains drawn from one sample of a study of control samples from healthy donors and cancer patients. TCRdb's table, derived via immunoSEQ multiplex PCR, lists solely in-frame clones and lacks some. The sample carries around 29,000 clones, 79% recorded once. Input material: PBMCs. The source of these receptors is a man between 60 and 70 years old with head and neck cancer. Both conserved end residues are part of each CDR3. D genes are given only for firm matches. Some rows mark clone size as missing; the rest say once, few, many or name a class of expanded clone.

. | . | TRBJ2-5 | TRBV6-5 | CASSYPGEQETQYF | TGTGCCAGCAGTTACCCGGGTGAACAAGAGACCCAGTACTTC
TRBD1 | . | TRBJ2-5 | TRBV18 | CASSPSTGQRETQYF | TGTGCCAGCTCACCATCGACAGGGCAGAGAGAGACCCAGTACTTC
TRBD1 | . | TRBJ1-5 | TRBV30 | CAWSHRGGQPQHF | TGTGCCTGGAGTCACAGGGGTGGCCAGCCCCAGCATTTT
. | few | TRBJ1-1 | TRBV20-1 | CSASRGGRNTEAFF | TGCAGTGCTAGTAGGGGGGGCCGGAACACTGAAGCTTTCTTT
TRBD1 | . | TRBJ1-5 | TRBV28 | CASSLRTGEGQPQHF | TGTGCCAGCAGTTTAAGGACAGGGGAAGGACAGCCCCAGCATTTT
TRBD1 | . | TRBJ2-3 | TRBV7-2 | CASSWDRAYTDTQYF | TGTGCCAGCAGCTGGGACAGGGCATACACAGATACGCAGTATTTT
. | . | TRBJ1-2 | TRBV25-1 | CASSEGHGTYGYTF | TGTGCCAGCAGTGAAGGTCACGGCACCTATGGCTACACCTTC
. | . | TRBJ1-5 | TRBV19 | CASSITGGYQPQHF | TGTGCCAGTAGTATAACGGGGGGGTATCAGCCCCAGCATTTT
. | once | TRBJ2-7 | TRBV9 | CASSVESTVSYEQYF | TGTGCCAGCAGCGTAGAATCGACAGTCTCCTACGAGCAGTACTTC
. | few | TRBJ2-5 | TRBV28 | CASTGVSYQETQYF | TGTGCCAGCACAGGTGTTAGCTACCAAGAGACCCAGTACTTC
. | . | TRBJ1-2 | TRBV20-1 | CTRGYGYTF | TGCACCCGAGGGTATGGCTACACCTTC